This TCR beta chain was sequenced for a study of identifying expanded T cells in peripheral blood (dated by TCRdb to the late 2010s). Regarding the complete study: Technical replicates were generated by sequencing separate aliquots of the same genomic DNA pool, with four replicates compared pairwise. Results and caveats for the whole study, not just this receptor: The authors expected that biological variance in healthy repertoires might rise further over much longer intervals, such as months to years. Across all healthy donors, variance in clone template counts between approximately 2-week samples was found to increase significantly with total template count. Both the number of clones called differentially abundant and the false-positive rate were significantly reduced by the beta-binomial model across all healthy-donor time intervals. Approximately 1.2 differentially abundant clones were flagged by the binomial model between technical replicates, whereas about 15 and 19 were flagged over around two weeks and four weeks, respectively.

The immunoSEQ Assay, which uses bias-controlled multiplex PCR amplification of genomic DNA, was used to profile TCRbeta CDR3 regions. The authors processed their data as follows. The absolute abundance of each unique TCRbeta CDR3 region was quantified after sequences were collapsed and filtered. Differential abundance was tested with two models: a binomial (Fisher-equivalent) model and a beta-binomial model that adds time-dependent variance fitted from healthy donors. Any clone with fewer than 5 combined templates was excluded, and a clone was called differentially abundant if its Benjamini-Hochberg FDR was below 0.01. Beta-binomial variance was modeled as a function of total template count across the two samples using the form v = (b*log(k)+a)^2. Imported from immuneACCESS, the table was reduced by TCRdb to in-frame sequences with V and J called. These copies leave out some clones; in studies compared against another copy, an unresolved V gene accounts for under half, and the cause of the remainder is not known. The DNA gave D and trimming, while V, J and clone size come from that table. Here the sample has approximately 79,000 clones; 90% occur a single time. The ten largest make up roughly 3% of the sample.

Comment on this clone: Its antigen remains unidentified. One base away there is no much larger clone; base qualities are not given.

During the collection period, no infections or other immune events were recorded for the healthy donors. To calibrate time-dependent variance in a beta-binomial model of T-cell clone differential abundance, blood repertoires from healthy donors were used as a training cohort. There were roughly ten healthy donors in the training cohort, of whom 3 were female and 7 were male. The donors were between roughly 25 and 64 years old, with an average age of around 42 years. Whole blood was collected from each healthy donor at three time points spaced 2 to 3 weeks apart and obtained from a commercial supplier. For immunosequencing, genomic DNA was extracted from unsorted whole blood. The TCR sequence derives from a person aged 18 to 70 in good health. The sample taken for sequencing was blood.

The DNA sequence follows: TGCAGCGTTCAGATCGGGGGGACGAACACTGAAGCTTTCTTT. Translated, this is CSVQIGGTNTEAFF. The sequence is built from TRBV29-1 and TRBJ1-1; TRBD1 is a weak D gene call, 5 bases matching. The CDR3 numbers 14 residues from cysteine through phenylalanine. The sequence is cut down to CDR3 DNA, 42 bases in frame from base 1. The germline V gene specifies SQVTM as CDR1 and ANQGSEA as CDR2. Trimming removed 5 bases from V and 1 base from J, leaving 14 bases between the germline ends. With all but the CDR3 taken from the reference TRBV29-1 and TRBJ1-1 genes, the full variable domain is: SAVISQKPSRDICQRGTSLTIQCQVDSQVTMMFWYRQQPGQSLTLIATANQGSEATYESGFVIDKFPISRPNLTFSTLTVSNMSPEDSSIYLCSVQIGGTNTEAFFGQGTRLTVV.